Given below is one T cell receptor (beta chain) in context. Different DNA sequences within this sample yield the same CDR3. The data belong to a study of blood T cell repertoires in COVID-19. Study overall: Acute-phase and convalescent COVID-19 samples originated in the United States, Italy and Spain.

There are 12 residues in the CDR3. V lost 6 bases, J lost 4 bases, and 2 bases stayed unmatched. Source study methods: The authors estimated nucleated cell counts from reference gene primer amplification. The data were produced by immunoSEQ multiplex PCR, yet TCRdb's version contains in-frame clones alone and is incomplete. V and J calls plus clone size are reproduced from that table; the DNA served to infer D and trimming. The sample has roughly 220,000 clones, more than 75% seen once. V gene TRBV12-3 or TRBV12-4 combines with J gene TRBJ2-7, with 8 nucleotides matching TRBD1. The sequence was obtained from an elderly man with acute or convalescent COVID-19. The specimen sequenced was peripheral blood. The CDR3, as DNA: TGTGCCAGCAGAGGACAGGGATACGAGCAGTACTTC. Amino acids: CASRGQGYEQYF.